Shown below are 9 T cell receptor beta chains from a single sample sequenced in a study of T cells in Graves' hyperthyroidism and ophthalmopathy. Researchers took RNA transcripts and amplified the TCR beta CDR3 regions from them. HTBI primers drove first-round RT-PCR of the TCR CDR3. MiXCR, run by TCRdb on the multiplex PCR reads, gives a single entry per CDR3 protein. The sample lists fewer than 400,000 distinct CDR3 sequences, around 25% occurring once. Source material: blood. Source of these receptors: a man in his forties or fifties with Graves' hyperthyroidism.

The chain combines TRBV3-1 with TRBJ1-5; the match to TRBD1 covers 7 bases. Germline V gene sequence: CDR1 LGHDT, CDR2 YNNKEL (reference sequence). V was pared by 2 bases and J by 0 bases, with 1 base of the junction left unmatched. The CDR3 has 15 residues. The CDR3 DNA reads TGTGCCAGCAGCCAACAGGGGGATAGCAATCAGCCCCAGCATTTT. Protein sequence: CASSQQGDSNQPQHF.

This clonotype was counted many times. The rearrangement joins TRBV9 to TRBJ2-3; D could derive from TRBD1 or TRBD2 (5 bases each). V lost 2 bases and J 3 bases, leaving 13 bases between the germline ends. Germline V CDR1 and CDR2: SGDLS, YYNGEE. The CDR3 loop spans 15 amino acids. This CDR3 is CASSVRAGGTDTQYF. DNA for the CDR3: TGTGCCAGCAGCGTTCGAGCTGGGGGAACAGATACGCAGTATTTT.

CDR3 residues: CASSRTDGYTF. The CDR3 coding sequence is TGTGCCAGCAGCCGTACGGATGGCTACACCTTC. This sequence joins TRBV28 and TRBJ1-2; D gene uncertain. Germline assignment: CDR1 MDHEN and CDR2 SYDVKM. The V gene lost 6 bases and the J gene lost 6 bases, with 8 bases spanning the gap. The CDR3 is 11 residues long.

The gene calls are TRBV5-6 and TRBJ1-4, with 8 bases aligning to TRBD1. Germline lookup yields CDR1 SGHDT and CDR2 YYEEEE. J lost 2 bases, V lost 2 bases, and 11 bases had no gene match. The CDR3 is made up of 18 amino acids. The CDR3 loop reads CASSFAVPGQATNEKLFF. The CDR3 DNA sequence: TGTGCCAGCAGCTTCGCAGTCCCGGGACAGGCTACTAATGAAAAACTGTTTTTT.

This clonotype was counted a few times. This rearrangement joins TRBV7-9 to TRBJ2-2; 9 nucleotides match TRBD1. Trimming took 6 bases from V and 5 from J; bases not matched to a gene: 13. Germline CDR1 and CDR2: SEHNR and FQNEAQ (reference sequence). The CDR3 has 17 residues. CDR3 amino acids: CASSYSPGQGTTGELFF. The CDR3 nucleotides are TGTGCCAGCAGTTACAGCCCGGGACAGGGAACGACCGGGGAGCTGTTTTTT.

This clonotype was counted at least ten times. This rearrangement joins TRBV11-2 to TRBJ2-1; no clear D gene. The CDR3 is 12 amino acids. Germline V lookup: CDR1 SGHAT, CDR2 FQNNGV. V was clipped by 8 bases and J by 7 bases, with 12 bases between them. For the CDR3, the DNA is TGTGCCAGCTCACTAACCGAGAATGAGCAGTTCTTC. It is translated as CASSLTENEQFF.

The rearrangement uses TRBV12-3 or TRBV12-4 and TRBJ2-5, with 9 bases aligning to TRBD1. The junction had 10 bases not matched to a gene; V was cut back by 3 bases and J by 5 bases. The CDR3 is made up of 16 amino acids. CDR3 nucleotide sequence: TGTGCCAGCAGTTTTTCTAGGACAGGGGCTGTGGAGACCCAGTACTTC. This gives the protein CASSFSRTGAVETQYF.

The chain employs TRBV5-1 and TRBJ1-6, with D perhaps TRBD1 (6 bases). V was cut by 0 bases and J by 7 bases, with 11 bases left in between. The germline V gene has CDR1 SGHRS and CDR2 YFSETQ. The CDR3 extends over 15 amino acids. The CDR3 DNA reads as TGCGCCAGCAGCTTGGGTACAGGGAACAATTCACCCCTCCACTTT. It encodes CASSLGTGNNSPLHF.

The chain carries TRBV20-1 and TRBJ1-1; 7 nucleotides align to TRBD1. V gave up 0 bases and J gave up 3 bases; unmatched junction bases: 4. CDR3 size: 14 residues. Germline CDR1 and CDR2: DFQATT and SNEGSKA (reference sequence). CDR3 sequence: CSARDPDRHTEAFF. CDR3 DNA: TGCAGTGCTAGAGATCCGGACAGGCACACTGAAGCTTTCTTT.